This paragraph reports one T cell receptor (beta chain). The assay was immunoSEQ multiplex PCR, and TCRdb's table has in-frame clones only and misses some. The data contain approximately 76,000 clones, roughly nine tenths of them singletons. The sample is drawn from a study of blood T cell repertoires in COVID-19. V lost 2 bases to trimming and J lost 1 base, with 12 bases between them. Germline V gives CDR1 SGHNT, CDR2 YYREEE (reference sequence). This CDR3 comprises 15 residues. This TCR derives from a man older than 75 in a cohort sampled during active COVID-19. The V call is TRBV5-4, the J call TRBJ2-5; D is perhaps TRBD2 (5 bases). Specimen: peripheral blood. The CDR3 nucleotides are TGTGCCAGCAGCTTACAGCGCGGAGGCCAAGAGACCCAGTACTTC. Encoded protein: CASSLQRGGQETQYF.